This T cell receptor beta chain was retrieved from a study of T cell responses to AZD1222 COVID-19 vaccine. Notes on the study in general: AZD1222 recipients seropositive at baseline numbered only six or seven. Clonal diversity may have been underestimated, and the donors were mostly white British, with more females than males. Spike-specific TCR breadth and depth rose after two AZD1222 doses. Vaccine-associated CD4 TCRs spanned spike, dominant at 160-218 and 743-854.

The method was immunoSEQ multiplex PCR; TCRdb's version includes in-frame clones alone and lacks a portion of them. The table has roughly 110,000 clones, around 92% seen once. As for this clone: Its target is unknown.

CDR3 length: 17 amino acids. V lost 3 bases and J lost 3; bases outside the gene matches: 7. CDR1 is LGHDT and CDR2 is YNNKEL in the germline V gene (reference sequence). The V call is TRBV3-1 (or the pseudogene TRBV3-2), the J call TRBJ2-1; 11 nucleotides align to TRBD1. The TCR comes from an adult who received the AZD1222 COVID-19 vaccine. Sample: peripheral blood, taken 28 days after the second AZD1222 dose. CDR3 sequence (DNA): TGTGCCAGCAGCCACCCAAGGGGACAGGGGGACTACAATGAGCAGTTCTTC. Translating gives CASSHPRGQGDYNEQFF.